This T cell receptor beta chain was found in a study of beta chain features in type 1 diabetes. About this clone itself: The target antigen is unknown.

cDNA synthesis used the whole RNA isolate, giving expressed TCRB sequences. Measured with immunoSEQ multiplex PCR; TCRdb has only the in-frame clones, and not every one. The repertoire holds a few hundred thousand clones, with approximately 12% as singletons. Study results and limitations: Among patients with Type 1 diabetes, TCRB CDR3s were moderately but significantly shorter in every one of the four CD4+ subsets. Any HLA-type effect on TCRB rearrangement remained unresolved here. For patients, the naive, central memory and Treg TCRB repertoires appeared more alike than for healthy donors.

One heparinised draw of blood, averaging about 116 mL, came from each donor. Specimen: naive CD4+ T cells from blood. This receptor was taken from a man aged 18 to 29 in good health.

The CDR3 reads CASSARYDGYTF. CDR3 DNA sequence: TGTGCCAGCAGTGCGCGTTACGATGGCTACACCTTC. This chain joins TRBV25-1 and TRBJ1-2; unclear D gene. The CDR3 loop spans 12 amino acids. Germline-derived CDR1 and CDR2 are MGHDK and SYGVNS. Trimming removed 4 bases at V and 6 bases at J, with 9 bases between.